The 3 T cell receptor beta chains presented below share a single source sample, sequenced in a study of T cells in localized non-small cell lung cancer. Measured with immunoSEQ multiplex PCR; TCRdb has only the in-frame clones, and not every one. The sample yields about 11,000 clones, 85% to 95% seen once. The sequenced sample was peripheral blood, obtained before any cancer treatment. The receptors derive from a male donor at least 60 years old with stage III lung adenocarcinoma.

The chain couples TRBV27 to TRBJ2-7; D possibly corresponds to TRBD2 (5 bases). The CDR3 extends over 18 amino acids. Germline values: CDR1 MNHEY, CDR2 SMNVEV (reference sequence). V was pared by 0 bases and J by 1 base, with 19 bases between. The CDR3 DNA reads TGTGCCAGCAGTTTATCGTGGACTCCCGGGTTAGGATCCTACGAGCAGTACTTC. Its translation: CASSLSWTPGLGSYEQYF.

The chain couples TRBV4-1 to TRBJ1-1; D remains ambiguous. CDR1 and CDR2 from the germline V gene are MGHRA and YSYEKL. Trimming removed 0 bases from V and 7 bases from J, with 18 bases in between. The CDR3 contains 16 residues. The chain's CDR3 is CASSQEGRSMADEAFF. The CDR3 nucleotides read TGCGCCAGCAGCCAAGAGGGCCGTTCCATGGCAGATGAAGCTTTCTTT.

The chain employs TRBV11-2 and TRBJ2-5; either TRBD1 or TRBD2 may supply D (6 bases each). Trimming cost V 4 bases and J 4 bases, with 16 bases left between them. The CDR3 loop spans 15 amino acids. The germline gives CDR1 SGHAT, CDR2 FQNNGV. The CDR3 region is CASSSQPGGRETQYF. In DNA form, the CDR3 reads TGTGCCAGCAGCTCACAACCCGGGGGCAGAGAGACCCAGTACTTC.